These 11 T cell receptor beta chains originate from one sample sequenced in a study of blood T cell repertoires in COVID-19. Sequencing used immunoSEQ multiplex PCR; TCRdb keeps in-frame clones, though not all of them. This sample has approximately 210,000 clones, with 88% found just once. The sequenced sample was peripheral blood. All receptors derive from a man aged 35 to 55 with acute or convalescent COVID-19.

The chain has TRBV11-3 and TRBJ1-3; D gene unclear. There are 14 residues in the CDR3. Germline V lookup: CDR1 SGHNT, CDR2 YENEEA. The V end lost 5 bases, the J end lost 0 bases, and 8 bases lay between the germline ends. The CDR3 loop is CASSLEHSGNTIYF. The CDR3 DNA follows: TGTGCCAGCAGCCTGGAGCACTCTGGAAACACCATATATTTT.

V gene TRBV11-2 combines with J gene TRBJ2-7, with a tentative D call TRBD2 (7 bases). The CDR3 consists of 15 residues. CDR1 SGHAT and CDR2 FQNNGV come from the germline V gene. V dropped 11 bases and J dropped 4 bases, with 24 bases sitting between them. This chain's CDR3 is CARSILGGASYEQYF. CDR3 coding DNA: TGTGCCCGCTCGATCCTGGGGGGGGCCTCTTACGAGCAGTACTTC.

Points on this clone: Other DNA sequences from this sample encode an identical CDR3 as well. The J gene is TRBJ2-7, the V gene TRBV6-5; 9 nucleotides agree with TRBD1. Trimming took 0 bases from V and 5 from J; bases not matched to a gene: 2. Germline CDR1 and CDR2: MNHEY and SVGAGI. The CDR3 contains 14 residues. The CDR3: CASSYSGQGDEQYF. The DNA for the CDR3 is TGTGCCAGCAGTTACTCGGGACAGGGCGACGAGCAGTACTTC.

The V gene is TRBV5-6, the J gene TRBJ1-2, with unresolved D. Trimming took off 3 bases at V and 6 bases at J, with 24 bases between the two ends. This CDR3 region has 17 residues. Per the germline V gene, CDR1 is SGHDT and CDR2 is YYEEEE. This CDR3 reads CASSWGMGGDMLNGYTF. The CDR3 DNA follows: TGTGCCAGCAGCTGGGGAATGGGCGGGGATATGCTAAATGGCTACACCTTC.

The chain uses TRBV15 and TRBJ2-7; 14 nucleotides line up with TRBD2. The V gene end was trimmed by 5 bases and the J gene end by 4 bases; junction bases not matched to a gene: 7. The CDR3 runs to 16 residues. Germline V gene data show CDR1 as LNHNV and CDR2 as YYDKDF (reference sequence). Here the CDR3 reads CATSPGTSGRGYEQYF. The CDR3 DNA follows: TGTGCCACCAGCCCCGGGACTAGCGGGAGAGGGTACGAGCAGTACTTC.

The chain has TRBV5-1 and TRBJ2-1; 11 bases agree with TRBD2. Germline V CDR1 and CDR2: SGHRS, YFSETQ. The length of the CDR3 is 14 residues. Trimming cost V 4 bases and J 10 bases; bases outside gene matches: 7. In DNA form, the CDR3 reads TGCGCCAGCAGCCATAGCGGGGGGGATTTAGAGCAGTTCTTC. Translation: CASSHSGGDLEQFF. Supplemented by reference TRBV5-1 and TRBJ2-1, the full variable domain reads KAGVTQTPRYLIKTRGQQVTLSCSPISGHRSVSWYQQTPGQGLQFLFEYFSETQRNKGNFPGRFSGRQFSNSRSEMNVSTLELGDSALYLCASSHSGGDLEQFFGPGTRLTVL.

The V and J genes are TRBV6-5 and TRBJ2-5, with TRBD1 as a possible D gene (6 bases). Germline V lookup: CDR1 MNHEY, CDR2 SVGAGI. V was pared by 6 bases and J by 2 bases, with 10 bases between. The CDR3 sequence is 13 residues long. CDR3 protein: CASSIGGQETQYF. The CDR3 nucleotides are TGTGCCAGCAGCATAGGGGGACAAGAGACCCAGTACTTC.

This chain joins TRBV6-5 and TRBJ2-1, with D perhaps matching TRBD1 (5 bases). The CDR3 has 12 amino acids. Germline assignment: CDR1 MNHEY and CDR2 SVGAGI. V was trimmed by 6 bases and J by 10 bases, leaving 13 bases between them. The CDR3 DNA is TGTGCCAGCAGGGCACAGGACGGGGAGCAGTTCTTC. Its protein is CASRAQDGEQFF.

This clone was recorded a few times. V gene TRBV19 combines with J gene TRBJ1-5; D gene ambiguous. In germline, CDR1 is LNHDA, CDR2 SQIVND (reference sequence). The CDR3 consists of 15 residues. V was pared by 4 bases and J by 2 bases, with 12 bases between. As DNA, the CDR3 is TGTGCCAGTAGTACCCGGGGTAGGGGCAATCAGCCCCAGCATTTT. Residues: CASSTRGRGNQPQHF.

This chain connects TRBV6-2 or TRBV6-3 to TRBJ2-5; possibly TRBD2 for D (6 bases). Trimming took off 3 bases at V and 2 bases at J, with 13 bases between the two ends. CDR1 and CDR2 (germline): MNHEY, SVGEGT. The CDR3 covers 15 residues. The CDR3 here is CASSYGTYWQETQYF. For the CDR3, the DNA is TGTGCCAGCAGTTATGGGACTTACTGGCAAGAGACCCAGTACTTC.

The rearrangement uses TRBV6-2 or TRBV6-3 and TRBJ2-1; tentatively, D is TRBD2 (6 bases). CDR1 and CDR2 from the germline V gene are MNHEY and SVGEGT. The V end was cut by 2 bases, the J end by 7 bases, with 12 bases between. The CDR3 is 14 amino acids. This chain's CDR3 is CASSYLGRINEQFF. CDR3 bases: TGTGCCAGCAGTTACCTAGGGAGGATTAATGAGCAGTTCTTC.